This T cell receptor beta chain was sequenced during a study of blood T cell repertoires in COVID-19. Libraries were prepared by immunoSEQ multiplex PCR; TCRdb keeps only in-frame clonotypes and omits some of them. The data contain roughly 250,000 clones, about 80% of them singletons. The germline CDR1 and CDR2 sequences are SGHNT and YYREEE (reference sequence). V lost 4 bases and J lost 6, with 11 bases in between. This CDR3 has 13 residues. This sequence joins TRBV5-4 and TRBJ1-5; the D is unclear. The clonotype comes from a woman of 80 years or more with acute or convalescent COVID-19. The source material was peripheral blood. This chain's CDR3 is CASSLDYSQPQHF. CDR3 in DNA: TGTGCCAGCAGCCTGGACTATTCTCAGCCCCAGCATTTT.